This TCR beta chain is drawn from a study of post-analysis software for immune sequencing data. Whole-study context: Courses of disease covered relapsing-remitting, secondary progressive and progressive-relapsing multiple sclerosis. Overall study results and limits: Among multiple sclerosis patients, normalized Chao1 diversity was significantly below that of controls. In patients, TRBV5-6, TRBV5-1 and TRBV20-1 belonged to five TRBV segments found more frequently than in controls.

Turning to this clonotype: Its antigen is undetermined. One junction end does not reproduce the germline sequence, and a read error may be involved.

The TCR beta cDNA libraries carried unique molecular identifiers. A population of 1 to 10 million T cells gave rise to 450,000 to 500,000 cDNA molecules. Each CDR3 protein is one row after TCRdb ran MiXCR on the PCR reads. This repertoire shows roughly 430,000 distinct CDR3 sequences, approximately 38% found once; its top ten account for 6.5% to 8%. Germline CDR1 reads MNHEY; CDR2 reads SMNVEV (reference sequence). There are 16 residues in the CDR3. The rearrangement uses TRBV27 and TRBJ1-1; weak D call: TRBD1 (5 bases). This sequence originates from a girl between 2 and 10 years old with multiple sclerosis. The sequenced material came from blood. The CDR3 bases are TGTGCCAGCAGTAGATATGGAGGGGCAATGAATACTGAAGCTTTCTTT. It specifies CASSRYGGAMNTEAFF.